This passage covers 19 T cell receptor beta chains from one sample sequenced in a study of T cell responses to AZD1222 COVID-19 vaccine. TCRdb's copy holds only in-frame clones and misses some; the assay was immunoSEQ multiplex PCR. The data contain about 85,000 clones, less than 90% of them singletons. Specimen: peripheral blood, collected on day 0 of AZD1222 vaccination. These receptors were obtained from an adult in good health.

The chain couples TRBV5-1 to TRBJ2-2; TRBD1 aligns across 11 bases. This CDR3 is 16 amino acids long. V lost 3 bases to trimming and J lost 4 bases; unmatched junction nucleotides: 5. Germline CDR1 and CDR2: SGHRS and YFSETQ. The CDR3 nucleotides are TGCGCCAGCAGCTCCGCCGGGACAGGGGGCACCGGGGAGCTGTTTTTT. Translation gives CASSSAGTGGTGELFF.

The chain links TRBV9 to TRBJ1-1, with unresolved D. Trimming stripped 4 bases from V and 0 bases from J, with 7 bases between. The CDR3 is 13 amino acids. The germline gives CDR1 SGDLS, CDR2 YYNGEE. The CDR3 loop reads CASSMGLNTEAFF. The DNA for the CDR3 is TGTGCCAGCAGCATGGGTCTGAACACTGAAGCTTTCTTT.

The V and J genes are TRBV19 and TRBJ1-5; the D is unclear. Germline CDR1 reads LNHDA; CDR2 reads SQIVND (reference sequence). The length of the CDR3 is 15 residues. The V gene lost 5 bases and the J gene lost 1 base, with 12 bases spanning the gap. CDR3 nucleotide sequence: TGTGCCAGTAGTGATATTATCTACAGCAATCAGCCCCAGCATTTT. Residues: CASSDIIYSNQPQHF.

This clone was seen only once. The chain recombines TRBV9 with TRBJ2-2; possible D gene TRBD1, 6 bases. Trimming shortened V by 4 bases and J by 0 bases, and 13 bases separated the two germline ends. In germline, CDR1 is SGDLS, CDR2 YYNGEE. The CDR3 length is 16 residues. The CDR3 DNA sequence: TGTGCCAGCAGCCCCGAGGGGGTTTCGAACACCGGGGAGCTGTTTTTT. It encodes CASSPEGVSNTGELFF.

The J gene is TRBJ2-3, the V gene TRBV20-1, with TRBD2 matching over 7 bases. V lost 6 bases and J lost 8; bases outside the gene matches: 5. Germline V gene data show CDR1 as DFQATT and CDR2 as SNEGSKA (reference sequence). The CDR3 has 11 residues. The CDR3 spells CSAWRETTQYF. The CDR3 DNA sequence: TGCAGTGCATGGCGGGAGACTACGCAGTATTTT.

The gene calls are TRBV14 and TRBJ2-7; a weak D match, TRBD1 (5 bases). Per germline, CDR1 SGHDN and CDR2 FVKESK. Trimming shortened V by 5 bases and J by 2 bases, and 13 bases separated the two germline ends. This CDR3 is 14 amino acids long. The CDR3 DNA sequence: TGTGCCAGCAGCTCATGGGGCTTTACCTACGAGCAGTACTTC. This translates into CASSSWGFTYEQYF. Drawing the rest from reference TRBV14 and TRBJ2-7, the complete variable domain is EAGVTQFPSHSVIEKGQTVTLRCDPISGHDNLYWYRRVMGKEIKFLLHFVKESKQDESGMPNNRFLAERTGGTYSTLKVQPAELEDSGVYFCASSSWGFTYEQYFGPGTRLTVT.

The chain links TRBV5-1 to TRBJ1-4; D is undetermined. The V end lost 1 base, the J end lost 0 bases, and 13 bases lay between the germline ends. Germline V CDR1 and CDR2: SGHRS, YFSETQ. The CDR3 loop spans 17 amino acids. CDR3 protein: CASSLLGSGATNEKLFF. The CDR3 nucleotides read TGCGCCAGCAGCTTGTTGGGCTCGGGAGCAACTAATGAAAAACTGTTTTTT.

This clone was counted a few times. J is TRBJ1-6 and V is TRBV11-2; the D is unclear. This CDR3 has 13 amino acids. Trimming pared 1 base from V and 10 bases from J, leaving 8 bases between. From germline, CDR1 is SGHAT and CDR2 FQNNGV. The CDR3 protein is CASSLGKYSPLHF. CDR3 coding DNA: TGTGCCAGCAGCTTAGGGAAGTACTCACCCCTCCACTTT.

The chain employs TRBV15 and TRBJ1-3, with D unresolved. Trimming removed 4 bases from V and 2 bases from J, with 15 bases in between. CDR3 length: 16 residues. Germline values: CDR1 LNHNV, CDR2 YYDKDF (reference sequence). The CDR3 protein is CATSISGNNAGNTIYF. The CDR3 nucleotides are TGTGCCACCAGCATATCAGGCAACAACGCTGGAAACACCATATATTTT.

In this sample, this clone turned up a few times. The chain couples TRBV5-1 to TRBJ2-5; 8 nucleotides align to TRBD2. The CDR3 is made up of 13 amino acids. Germline V gives CDR1 SGHRS, CDR2 YFSETQ. Trimming cost V 6 bases and J 2 bases; bases outside gene matches: 3. The chain's CDR3 is CASKIAGQETQYF. The CDR3 nucleotides read TGCGCCAGCAAGATAGCGGGGCAAGAGACCCAGTACTTC.

Only one count was recorded for this clone. The gene calls are TRBV6-5 and TRBJ1-5, with 7 nucleotides matching TRBD1. This CDR3 has 15 amino acids. Losses at the gene ends were 6 bases for V and 7 bases for J; bases not matched to a gene: 12. CDR1 and CDR2 from the germline V gene are MNHEY and SVGAGI. The CDR3 spells CASSSGGEGGQPQHF. CDR3 sequence (DNA): TGTGCCAGCAGCTCAGGGGGGGAGGGAGGACAGCCCCAGCATTTT.

The chain employs TRBV6-5 and TRBJ1-3, with a tentative D call TRBD1 (5 bases). The CDR3 is made up of 14 amino acids. Trimming removed 6 bases from V and 4 bases from J, with 13 bases in between. Germline assignment: CDR1 MNHEY and CDR2 SVGAGI. The CDR3 coding sequence is TGTGCCAGCAGACCCAGGGTTTACGGAAACACCATATATTTT. It translates to CASRPRVYGNTIYF.

This rearrangement joins TRBV7-2 to TRBJ1-5; tentative D call: TRBD1 (5 bases). There are 17 residues in the CDR3. The germline V gene encodes CDR1 SGHTA and CDR2 FQGNSA. The V end lost 0 bases, the J end lost 0 bases, and 12 bases lay between the germline ends. The CDR3 sequence is CASSLAQGEASNQPQHF. DNA of the CDR3: TGTGCCAGCAGCTTAGCGCAAGGGGAGGCTAGCAATCAGCCCCAGCATTTT.

In its sample, this clone was seen once. The chain employs TRBV5-1 and TRBJ2-5; 8 positions agree with TRBD1. The CDR3 is 15 amino acids. The germline V gene encodes CDR1 SGHRS and CDR2 YFSETQ. V lost 5 bases, J lost 5 bases, and 11 bases stayed unmatched. In DNA, the CDR3 is TGCGCCAGCAGACGAGAACAGGGGGTTGGGGAGACCCAGTACTTC. Encoded protein: CASRREQGVGETQYF.

The chain has TRBV12-3 or TRBV12-4 and TRBJ1-1; maybe TRBD1 (5 bases). The V end lost 10 bases, the J end lost 6 bases, and 18 bases lay between the germline ends. The CDR3 is made up of 13 amino acids. The CDR3 spells CATGVGRDPEAFF. The CDR3 DNA sequence: TGTGCCACCGGCGTGGGGAGGGACCCTGAAGCTTTCTTT.

J is TRBJ1-1 and V is TRBV9; perhaps TRBD1 as D (5 bases). The CDR3 length is 13 residues. Germline-derived CDR1 and CDR2 are SGDLS and YYNGEE. Trimming removed 6 bases from V and 2 bases from J, with 11 bases in between. The CDR3 region is CASNKWGNTEAFF. CDR3 DNA sequence: TGTGCCAGCAACAAGTGGGGCAACACTGAAGCTTTCTTT.

Remarks on this clone: It is unclear where the CDR3 begins or ends on the DNA, so no DNA is shown, and the CDR3 is as TCRdb lists it. This chain uses TRBV27 with TRBJ2-1; the listed D gene, TRBD1, was not tested against the DNA. Germline values: CDR1 MNHEY, CDR2 SMNVEV (reference sequence). The CDR3 region is 14 residues in length, termini included. The chain's CDR3 is CASILAGGTGKQFF.

This clone was found a few times. V usage is TRBV15 and J usage is TRBJ1-5; a weak D match, TRBD1 (6 bases). Trimming removed 3 bases from V and 7 bases from J, with 13 bases in between. The CDR3 extends over 14 amino acids. CDR1 and CDR2 (germline): LNHNV, YYDKDF (reference sequence). CDR3 DNA sequence: TGTGCCACCAGCAGCCGAGGGGGGGGACAGCCCCAGCATTTT. It codes for CATSSRGGGQPQHF.

The rearrangement uses TRBV5-1 and TRBJ2-7, with D tentatively TRBD1 (6 bases). The CDR3 totals 14 residues. From germline, CDR1 is SGHRS and CDR2 YFSETQ. Trimming cost V 1 base and J 2 bases, with 10 bases left between them. The CDR3 DNA reads as TGCGCCAGCAGCTTGCCGACAGGCCCCTACGAGCAGTACTTC. Translation: CASSLPTGPYEQYF. The full variable domain, its missing parts supplied by reference TRBV5-1 and TRBJ2-7, is KAGVTQTPRYLIKTRGQQVTLSCSPISGHRSVSWYQQTPGQGLQFLFEYFSETQRNKGNFPGRFSGRQFSNSRSEMNVSTLELGDSALYLCASSLPTGPYEQYFGPGTRLTVT.